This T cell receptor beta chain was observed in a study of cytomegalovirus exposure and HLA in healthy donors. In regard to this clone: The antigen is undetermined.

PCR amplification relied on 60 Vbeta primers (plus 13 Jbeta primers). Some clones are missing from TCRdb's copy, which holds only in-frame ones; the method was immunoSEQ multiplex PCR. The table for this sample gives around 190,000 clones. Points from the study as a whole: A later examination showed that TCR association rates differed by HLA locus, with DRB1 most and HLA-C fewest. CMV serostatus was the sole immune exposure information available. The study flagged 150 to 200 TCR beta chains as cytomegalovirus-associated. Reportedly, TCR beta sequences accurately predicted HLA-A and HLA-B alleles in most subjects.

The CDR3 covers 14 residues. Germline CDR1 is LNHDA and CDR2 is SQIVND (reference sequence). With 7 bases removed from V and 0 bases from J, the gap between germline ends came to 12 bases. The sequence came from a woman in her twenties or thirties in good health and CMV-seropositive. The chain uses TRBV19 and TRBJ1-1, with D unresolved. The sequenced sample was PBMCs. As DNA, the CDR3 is TGTGCCAGTACCATCGACGGGTTGAACACTGAAGCTTTCTTT. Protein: CASTIDGLNTEAFF.